These 8 T cell receptor beta chains were all obtained from the same sample, sequenced in a study of blood T cell repertoires in COVID-19. The method was immunoSEQ multiplex PCR; TCRdb's version includes in-frame clones alone and lacks a portion of them. The top ten hold 2% to 2.5% of the sample, which has about 400,000 clones, approximately 91% seen once. Sequenced sample: PBMCs or T cells enriched from blood (not recorded which). These receptors were taken from a woman aged 40 to 49 with acute COVID-19.

This clone turned up a few times. This sequence joins TRBV14 and TRBJ1-6; weak D call: TRBD1 (5 bases). The CDR3 totals 13 residues. The V and J ends lost 9 bases and 8 bases respectively, with 14 bases between them. The germline V gene has CDR1 SGHDN and CDR2 FVKESK. The CDR3 protein is CASTLTRDSPLHF. The CDR3 DNA sequence: TGTGCCAGTACTTTGACCAGGGATTCACCCCTCCACTTT.

The chain links TRBV18 to TRBJ2-7; D gene unclear. The CDR3 loop spans 14 amino acids. CDR1 and CDR2 from the germline V gene are KGHSH and LQKENI. Trimming cost V 3 bases and J 2 bases, with 11 bases left between them. CDR3 in amino acids: CASSPIELAYEQYF. CDR3 coding DNA: TGTGCCAGCTCACCTATTGAGTTGGCCTACGAGCAGTACTTC.

V and J are TRBV19 and TRBJ2-1; possible D gene TRBD2, 8 bases. Between the trimmed V and J ends, which lost 5 bases and 10 bases, there was a span of 18 bases. The CDR3 spans 14 residues. Per germline, CDR1 LNHDA and CDR2 SQIVND (reference sequence). The CDR3 DNA is TGTGCCAGTAGTGTCCTCGGGAGGGGGCGGGAGCAGTTCTTC. Protein product: CASSVLGRGREQFF.

The CDR3 protein is CASKRQGEGYEQYF. The CDR3 nucleotides are TGCGCCAGCAAAAGACAGGGGGAAGGTTACGAGCAGTACTTC. The V gene is TRBV10-2, the J gene TRBJ2-7; 9 bases line up with TRBD1. The germline V gene encodes CDR1 WSHSY and CDR2 SAAADI. Trimming removed 7 bases from V and 4 bases from J; junction bases left unmatched: 8. The CDR3 sequence is 14 residues long.

V and J are TRBV18 and TRBJ1-5; D call uncertain. Germline loops: CDR1 KGHSH, CDR2 LQKENI. This CDR3 has 11 amino acids. V was trimmed by 3 bases and J by 11 bases, leaving 8 bases between them. CDR3 sequence reads: CASSPGETQHF. The CDR3 DNA reads as TGTGCCAGCTCACCCGGAGAGACCCAGCATTTT.

This sequence joins TRBV30 and TRBJ1-2; D unclear. The germline CDR1 and CDR2 sequences are GTSNPN and SVGIG (reference sequence). V gave up 3 bases and J gave up 8 bases, with 10 bases separating them. The CDR3 consists of 11 residues. The CDR3 DNA sequence: TGTGCCTGGAGCGCACTCCGGGGCTACACCTTC. It specifies CAWSALRGYTF.

V and J are TRBV6-9 and TRBJ1-1; D is unresolved. The germline CDR1 and CDR2 sequences are MNHGY and SVAAGI. The CDR3 has 13 residues. Deletions cut 4 bases from V and 4 bases from J, with 10 bases between. DNA for the CDR3: TGTGCCAGCAGTTCACGGGCGGGCACTGAAGCTTTCTTT. It codes for CASSSRAGTEAFF.

CDR3 nucleotides: TGTGCCTCGAGGACAGCTGGGGCCAACGTCCTGACTTTC. Translating gives CASRTAGANVLTF. The chain carries TRBV30 and TRBJ2-6; D might be TRBD1 (6 bases). Trimming cost V 7 bases and J 2 bases, with 9 bases left between them. This CDR3 has 13 residues. The germline gives CDR1 GTSNPN, CDR2 SVGIG (reference sequence).